The 5 T cell receptor beta chains given below trace back to one sample, sequenced in a study of cytomegalovirus exposure and HLA in healthy donors. The PCR made use of 60 Vbeta and 13 Jbeta primers. Profiled with immunoSEQ multiplex PCR; TCRdb holds only in-frame clones, not every one. The table lists about 75,000 clones, with approximately 2.7% in the top ten. Sequencing used PBMCs. All receptors come from a man between 35 and 55 years old in good health and CMV-seronegative.

The V gene is TRBV30, the J gene TRBJ2-2, with TRBD2 matching 15 bases. Germline V gene sequence: CDR1 GTSNPN, CDR2 SVGIG (reference sequence). The CDR3 runs 14 residues. The V gene end was trimmed by 5 bases and the J gene end by 6 bases; junction bases not matched to a gene: 1. In nucleotides, the CDR3 is TGTGCCTGGGGACTAGCGGGGGGGGCCGGGGAGCTGTTTTTT. It translates to CAWGLAGGAGELFF.

The chain has TRBV29-1 and TRBJ1-2; a weak D match, TRBD1 (6 bases). The V gene's germline CDR1 is SQVTM and CDR2 ANQGSEA. This CDR3 is built from 16 residues. Trimming pared 0 bases from V and 1 base from J, leaving 15 bases between. The CDR3 protein is CSVEDWRQVNNYGYTF. As DNA, the CDR3 is TGCAGCGTTGAAGATTGGCGACAGGTGAATAACTATGGCTACACCTTC.

The genes are TRBV11-2 and TRBJ1-4, with D tentatively TRBD1 (5 bases). V was trimmed by 2 bases and J by 8 bases, leaving 9 bases between them. Germline CDR1 and CDR2: SGHAT and FQNNGV. The CDR3 is 13 amino acids. The CDR3 bases are TGTGCCAGCAGCTTACAGGGATTCGAAAAACTGTTTTTT. Translated, it gives CASSLQGFEKLFF.

The chain employs TRBV7-8 and TRBJ2-1, with D possibly TRBD2 on 6 matching bases. Trimming shortened V by 6 bases and J by 3 bases, and 18 bases separated the two germline ends. This CDR3 has 16 amino acids. Germline loops: CDR1 SGHVS, CDR2 FQNEAQ. CDR3 sequence reads: CASSPFTGLIYNEQFF. In DNA, the CDR3 is TGTGCCAGCAGTCCTTTTACGGGACTTATCTACAATGAGCAGTTCTTC.

J is TRBJ1-1 and V is TRBV6-5; no reliable D call. Germline V gene data show CDR1 as MNHEY and CDR2 as SVGAGI. The CDR3 runs 14 residues. Trimming stripped 6 bases from V and 2 bases from J, with 13 bases between. The CDR3 DNA sequence: TGTGCCAGCAGGCGCTATCAGGATAACACTGAAGCTTTCTTT. Translated, it gives CASRRYQDNTEAFF.